The subject of this entry is one TCR beta chain. The target antigen is unknown. This entry is derived from a study of cytomegalovirus exposure and HLA in healthy donors. Overall study results and limits: In vitro work confirmed that three CMV-associated chains recognize CMV antigens. Information on immune exposure was restricted to one variable (CMV serostatus). A later analysis, which compared TCR beta chains of equal frequency, found the HLA-associated ones more clonally expanded.

With 6 bases removed from V and 9 bases from J, the gap between germline ends came to 11 bases. The CDR3 loop spans 12 amino acids. The V gene's germline CDR1 is MNHEY and CDR2 SMNVEV (reference sequence). 60 Vbeta and 13 Jbeta primers were used in PCR. Repertoires were generated with immunoSEQ multiplex PCR, while TCRdb's copy carries only in-frame clones and drops some. The sample contains around 80,000 clones, 60% to 85% of which appear only once. The chain uses TRBV27 and TRBJ1-4, with unresolved D. This clonotype was sampled from a man aged 35 to 55 in good health and CMV-seronegative. Sequencing was carried out using PBMCs. The CDR3 nucleotides read TGTGCCAGCAGCGACGTAGCGCAAAAACTGTTTTTT. Translation: CASSDVAQKLFF.